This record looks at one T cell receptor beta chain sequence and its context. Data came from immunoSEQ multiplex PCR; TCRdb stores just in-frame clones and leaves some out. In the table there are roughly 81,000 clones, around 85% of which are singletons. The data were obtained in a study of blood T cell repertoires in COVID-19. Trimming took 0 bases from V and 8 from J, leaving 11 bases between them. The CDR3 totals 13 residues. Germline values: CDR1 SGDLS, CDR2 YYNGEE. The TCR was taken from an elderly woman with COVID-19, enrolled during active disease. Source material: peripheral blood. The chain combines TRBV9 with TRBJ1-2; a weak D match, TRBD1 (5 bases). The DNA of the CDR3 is TGTGCCAGCAGCGTAGCGGGAGGGGTCGGCTACACCTTC. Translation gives CASSVAGGVGYTF.